This T cell receptor (beta chain) was sequenced in a study of glioma-infiltrating T cells after dendritic cell vaccination. A single count supports this clone. Time point noted: after dendritic cell vaccination, including at tumor progression/relapse. Measured with immunoSEQ multiplex PCR; TCRdb has only the in-frame clones, and not every one. The repertoire holds more than 95,000 clones, with almost 90% as singletons. Germline assignment: CDR1 MNHEY and CDR2 SMNVEV (reference sequence). The CDR3 is 13 residues long. V shed 6 bases, J shed 5 bases, and the junction held 6 bases outside the gene matches.

This receptor was taken from a human donor with glioblastoma. The specimen was blood, collected after dendritic cell vaccination. The chain couples TRBV27 to TRBJ1-1, with 7 bases lining up with TRBD1. The CDR3, as DNA: TGTGCCAGCAGGGATTACAGGGGAACTGAAGCTTTCTTT. Amino acid sequence: CASRDYRGTEAFF.